These 22 T cell receptor beta chains originate from one sample sequenced in a study of T-cell memory formation after mild COVID-19. One entry per CDR3 protein, called by TCRdb with MiXCR from the 5' RACE reads. The sample has more than 350,000 distinct CDR3 sequences, 15% to 20% seen once. Material for sequencing was PBMCs or a T cell subset sorted from them (not recorded which). These receptors all stem from a man between 18 and 35 years old who had mild COVID-19 (a few samples of this study predate the infection). Cell type and time point are not known.

This chain joins TRBV20-1 and TRBJ2-3; 10 nucleotides agree with TRBD2. This CDR3 region has 15 residues. Germline loops: CDR1 DFQATT, CDR2 SNEGSKA (reference sequence). The V and J ends lost 1 base and 6 bases, in that order; junction bases with no gene match: 7. The CDR3 nucleotides are TGCAGTGCTAGAGGGACTAGCGGAGGGGCCGATACGCAGTATTTT. Translated: CSARGTSGGADTQYF.

J is TRBJ1-1 and V is TRBV14; no firm D call. Per the germline V gene, CDR1 is SGHDN and CDR2 is FVKESK. Trimming shortened V by 5 bases and J by 4 bases, and 8 bases separated the two germline ends. CDR3 length: 12 residues. DNA of the CDR3: TGTGCCAGCAGCGACGCGGTCACTGAAGCTTTCTTT. Translating it yields CASSDAVTEAFF.

The gene calls are TRBV10-3 and TRBJ2-3, with 7 positions matching TRBD1. The CDR3 extends over 14 amino acids. Per the germline V gene, CDR1 is ENHRY and CDR2 is SYGVKD. V lost 6 bases and J lost 0; bases outside the gene matches: 3. The CDR3 reads CAIRPGQSTDTQYF. The CDR3 nucleotides are TGTGCCATCAGACCGGGACAGAGCACAGATACGCAGTATTTT.

This clonotype was found a few times. The gene calls are TRBV27 and TRBJ2-1, with 8 bases lining up with TRBD2. J was trimmed by 5 bases and V by 2 bases; bases with no gene match: 5. Germline V CDR1 and CDR2: MNHEY, SMNVEV (reference sequence). There are 15 residues in the CDR3. The CDR3 DNA reads as TGTGCCAGCAGTTTAGACGGGGGGGCTCACAATGAGCAGTTCTTC. Translation gives CASSLDGGAHNEQFF.

This clonotype was seen a handful of times. This chain links TRBV5-1 with TRBJ1-1; tentative D call: TRBD1 (6 bases). The CDR3 totals 13 residues. V lost 0 bases and J 10 bases, leaving 13 bases between the germline ends. The germline gives CDR1 SGHRS, CDR2 YFSETQ. In DNA, the CDR3 is TGCGCCAGCAGCTTGGAGGGGGACGTAAGAGCTTTCTTT. It specifies CASSLEGDVRAFF.

The chain is built from TRBV7-2 and TRBJ2-1, with 13 bases that match TRBD2. V lost 5 bases to trimming and J lost 9 bases; unmatched junction nucleotides: 10. The CDR3 runs 16 residues. In germline, CDR1 is SGHTA, CDR2 FQGNSA. As DNA, the CDR3 is TGTGCCAGCAGCGGGCAACTAGCGGGGGGGCCTGGTGAGCAGTTCTTC. Translating it yields CASSGQLAGGPGEQFF.

The gene calls are TRBV6-6 and TRBJ1-4; 7 bases are a match to TRBD1. Germline lookup yields CDR1 MNHNY and CDR2 SVGAGI (reference sequence). This CDR3 contains 17 residues. V shed 2 bases and J 3 bases; nucleotides not matched to a gene: 9. The DNA for the CDR3 is TGTGCCAGCAGTTACCACCTCTCCACAGGGGCTAATGAAAAACTGTTTTTT. Translation gives CASSYHLSTGANEKLFF.

The chain recombines TRBV11-2 with TRBJ1-1; D is ambiguous. Germline CDR1 SGHAT, CDR2 FQNNGV. The V gene lost 0 bases and the J gene lost 1 base, with 6 bases spanning the gap. The CDR3 covers 14 residues. In DNA, the CDR3 is TGTGCCAGCAGCTTAGATCTTGGGAACACTGAAGCTTTCTTT. It encodes CASSLDLGNTEAFF.

The chain links TRBV7-9 to TRBJ1-3; D remains unclear. The CDR3 runs to 13 residues. Germline V gene data show CDR1 as SEHNR and CDR2 as FQNEAQ (reference sequence). V lost 7 bases to trimming and J lost 8 bases, with 15 bases between them. DNA of the CDR3: TGTGCCAGCATGCTTGACCGGGGTGACACCATATATTTT. It is translated as CASMLDRGDTIYF.

The chain couples TRBV29-1 to TRBJ2-3, with TRBD2 identical over 9 bases. Germline CDR1 reads SQVTM; CDR2 reads ANQGSEA. The CDR3 is made up of 17 amino acids. With 0 bases clipped from V and 0 bases from J, the junction kept 7 bases outside the gene matches. The chain's CDR3 is CSVEDSASGASTDTQYF. The DNA of the CDR3 is TGCAGCGTTGAAGATTCAGCTAGCGGGGCCAGCACAGATACGCAGTATTTT.

This clonotype appeared many times. This chain uses TRBV5-4 with TRBJ1-2; D gene uncertain. The CDR3 totals 15 residues. Germline assignment: CDR1 SGHNT and CDR2 YYREEE (reference sequence). V was shortened by 4 bases and J by 13 bases, with 26 bases between the two germline ends. DNA for the CDR3: TGTGCCAGCAGCCCCCTAGCCACAGCGGCCCCAGACTCCACCTTC. The encoded protein is CASSPLATAAPDSTF. Complete variable domain (other parts from reference TRBV5-4 and TRBJ1-2): ETGVTQSPTHLIKTRGQQVTLRCSSQSGHNTVSWYQQALGQGPQFIFQYYREEENGRGNFPPRFSGLQFPNYSSELNVNALELDDSALYLCASSPLATAAPDSTFGSGTRLTVV.

This clonotype was found once. Here the CDR3 DNA reads TGCAGTGCCTCGGCAGGGGGCCCAGCTCAGCCCCAGCATTTT. The encoded protein is CSASAGGPAQPQHF. The rearrangement links TRBV20-1 to TRBJ1-5; 8 bases match TRBD1. This CDR3 is built from 14 residues. After removal of 6 bases from V and 6 bases from J, the junction contained 10 bases not matched to a gene. Germline V gene sequence: CDR1 DFQATT, CDR2 SNEGSKA (reference sequence).

The chain joins TRBV7-9 to TRBJ2-5; D possibly corresponds to TRBD1 (6 bases). CDR3 length: 14 residues. Germline CDR1 SEHNR, CDR2 FQNEAQ (reference sequence). The V gene lost 3 bases and the J gene lost 5 bases, with 13 bases spanning the gap. CDR3 bases: TGTGCCAGCAGCTTCCAGGGGAGAAAGGAGACCCAGTACTTC. Translating it yields CASSFQGRKETQYF.

This clonotype turned up a few times. The chain joins TRBV7-2 to TRBJ2-3; D perhaps matches TRBD2 (5 bases). The germline V gene has CDR1 SGHTA and CDR2 FQGNSA. The CDR3 runs to 16 residues. V was clipped by 3 bases and J by 4 bases, with 17 bases between them. The CDR3 reads CASSFGLGIGPDTQYF. In DNA form, the CDR3 reads TGTGCCAGCAGCTTCGGACTTGGAATAGGACCAGATACGCAGTATTTT.

With respect to this clonotype: One end of the junction fails to match germline, which may point to a read error. This chain connects TRBV4-3 to TRBJ1-4; the D is unclear. Germline CDR1 LGHNA, CDR2 YSLEER. The CDR3 covers 15 residues. The DNA for the CDR3 is TGCGACAGCAGCCGACGGTCTGCAACTAATGAAAAACTGTTTTTT. Its translation: CDSSRRSATNEKLFF.

The V call is TRBV5-8, the J call TRBJ2-3, with 7 bases fitting TRBD1. The V segment lost 0 bases and the J segment 0 bases; nucleotides outside the gene matches: 7. CDR3 length: 17 amino acids. The germline CDR1 and CDR2 sequences are SGHTS and YDEGEE. CDR3 bases: TGTGCCAGCAGCTTGGTGGCCACAGGGGCCAGCACAGATACGCAGTATTTT. This encodes CASSLVATGASTDTQYF. The full variable domain, with the rest looked up from reference TRBV5-8 and TRBJ2-3, is EAGVTQSPTHLIKTRGQQATLRCSPISGHTSVYWYQQALGLGLQFLLWYDEGEERNRGNFPPRFSGRQFPNYSSELNVNALELEDSALYLCASSLVATGASTDTQYFGPGTRLTVL.

This clonotype was counted a few times. The rearrangement joins TRBV19 to TRBJ1-4; D ambiguous. This CDR3 region has 14 residues. Germline V gives CDR1 LNHDA, CDR2 SQIVND (reference sequence). V gave up 8 bases and J gave up 0 bases, with 10 bases separating them. CDR3: CASARTATNEKLFF. The CDR3 bases are TGTGCCAGTGCCCGGACGGCAACTAATGAAAAACTGTTTTTT.

The gene calls are TRBV12-3 or TRBV12-4 and TRBJ2-5, with 7 nucleotides matching TRBD2. CDR3 length equals 16 residues. J was trimmed by 1 base and V by 8 bases; bases with no gene match: 13. The CDR3 DNA follows: TGTGCCAGCGGTGGGGGGGACTACCTAACCCAAGAGACCCAGTACTTC. It is translated as CASGGGDYLTQETQYF.

This clonotype appeared many times. CDR3 in amino acids: CASSRRGGNEQFF. DNA of the CDR3: TGTGCCAGCAGTCGAAGGGGGGGCAATGAGCAGTTCTTC. The V call is TRBV9, the J call TRBJ2-1; D might be TRBD2 (7 bases). Looked up from germline, CDR1 is SGDLS and CDR2 is YYNGEE. The CDR3 covers 13 residues. The V end was cut by 5 bases, the J end by 6 bases, with 12 bases between.

This clonotype was seen a handful of times. CDR3 DNA: TGCAGTGCTAGATGGGGCGGGGAAGAGACCCAGTACTTC. Translation gives CSARWGGEETQYF. The V and J genes are TRBV20-1 and TRBJ2-5, with D possibly TRBD2 on 6 matching bases. The CDR3 sequence is 13 residues long. Trimming pared 2 bases from V and 3 bases from J, leaving 10 bases between. Germline CDR1 and CDR2: DFQATT and SNEGSKA (reference sequence).

This clonotype occurred a few times. This chain uses TRBV3-1 with TRBJ2-5, with 7 bases fitting TRBD1. This CDR3 is built from 14 residues. Germline loops: CDR1 LGHDT, CDR2 YNNKEL (reference sequence). After removal of 4 bases from V and 3 bases from J, the junction contained 5 bases not matched to a gene. CDR3 in DNA: TGTGCCAGCAGCCGACAGGGTCCAGAAGAGACCCAGTACTTC. Its protein is CASSRQGPEETQYF.

The chain combines TRBV4-1 with TRBJ1-6, with TRBD1 identical over 11 bases. Germline V CDR1 and CDR2: MGHRA, YSYEKL. The CDR3 loop spans 15 amino acids. V dropped 3 bases and J dropped 11; count of bases not matched to a gene: 6. CDR3 bases: TGCGCCAGCAGCCACGGACAGGGGGCGATTGCACCCCTCCACTTT. It yields the protein CASSHGQGAIAPLHF.